Below are 4 T cell receptor beta chains sequenced from a single sample in a study of T cells after yellow fever vaccination. TCRdb reprocessed the 5' RACE reads with MiXCR, giving one entry per CDR3 protein. The sample consists of roughly 500,000 distinct CDR3 sequences, roughly 19% of them appearing once. The sample in question was PBMCs, obtained 15 days after the yellow fever booster vaccination. The receptors here all came from a man younger than 40 who received the YFV17D yellow fever vaccine.

This rearrangement joins TRBV6-5 to TRBJ2-3; D may be TRBD2 (6 bases). V was clipped by 0 bases and J by 5 bases, with 15 bases between them. The CDR3 consists of 16 residues. Germline V CDR1 and CDR2: MNHEY, SVGAGI. The chain's CDR3 is CASSYSLADGRDTQYF. The CDR3 DNA reads as TGTGCCAGCAGTTACTCCCTAGCTGACGGGAGAGATACGCAGTATTTT.

V usage is TRBV6-2 or TRBV6-3 and J usage is TRBJ2-2; 8 nucleotides match TRBD2. The CDR3 extends over 16 amino acids. With V trimmed by 8 bases and J by 1 base, 9 bases remained unmatched. CDR1 MNHEY and CDR2 SVGEGT come from the germline V gene. CDR3 bases: TGTGCCAGCCGCCCCGGACTAGCCCGGAACACCGGGGAGCTGTTTTTT. It translates to CASRPGLARNTGELFF.

The chain has TRBV3-1 and TRBJ2-5; D call uncertain. V gave up 2 bases and J gave up 4 bases, with 2 bases separating them. Germline loops: CDR1 LGHDT, CDR2 YNNKEL (reference sequence). This CDR3 has 11 amino acids. The CDR3 DNA is TGTGCCAGCAGCCAATCAGAGACCCAGTACTTC. Translation gives CASSQSETQYF.

The genes are TRBV7-2 and TRBJ2-3, with TRBD1 as a possible D gene (6 bases). Germline CDR1 and CDR2: SGHTA and FQGNSA. The CDR3 contains 13 residues. V shed 8 bases and J shed 2 bases, with 11 bases lying between them. CDR3 amino acids: CASGRGTTDTQYF. CDR3 bases: TGTGCCAGCGGCAGGGGCACCACAGATACGCAGTATTTT.